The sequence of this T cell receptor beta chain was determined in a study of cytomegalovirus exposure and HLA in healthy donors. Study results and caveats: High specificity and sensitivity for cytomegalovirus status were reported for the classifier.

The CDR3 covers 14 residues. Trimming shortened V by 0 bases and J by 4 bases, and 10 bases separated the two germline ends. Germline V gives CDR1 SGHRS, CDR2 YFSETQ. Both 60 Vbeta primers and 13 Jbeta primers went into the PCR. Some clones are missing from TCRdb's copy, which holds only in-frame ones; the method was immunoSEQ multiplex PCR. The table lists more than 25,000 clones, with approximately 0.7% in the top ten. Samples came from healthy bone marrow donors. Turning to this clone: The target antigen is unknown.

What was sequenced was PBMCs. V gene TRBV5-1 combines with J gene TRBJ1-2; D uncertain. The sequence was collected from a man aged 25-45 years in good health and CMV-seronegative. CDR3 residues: CASSLGPGAYGYTF. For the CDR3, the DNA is TGCGCCAGCAGCTTGGGGCCGGGTGCCTATGGCTACACCTTC.